Each of the 6 T cell receptor beta chains below was sequenced from the same sample in a study of shared clonotypes between healthy human individuals. Produced via immunoSEQ multiplex PCR; TCRdb's table is partial and in-frame only. The sample holds about 1 million clones, roughly 75% seen once. The sample taken for sequencing was memory CD4+ T cells sorted from blood. Stated subset: CD45RA-negative fraction. Source of these receptors: a man aged 18 to 30 in good health.

The gene calls are TRBV2 and TRBJ1-2, with no clear D. V dropped 1 base and J dropped 4 bases, with 10 bases sitting between them. This CDR3 contains 14 residues. The V gene's germline CDR1 is SNHLY and CDR2 FYNNEI. The CDR3: CASSEEAASYGYTF. For the CDR3, the DNA is TGTGCCAGCAGTGAAGAGGCTGCAAGCTATGGCTACACCTTC.

This clone was counted a few times. Distinct nucleotide sequences in the sample also encode this CDR3. The chain couples TRBV30 to TRBJ1-5, with D possibly TRBD1 on 5 matching bases. CDR1 and CDR2 from the germline V gene are GTSNPN and SVGIG (reference sequence). V lost 3 bases and J 2 bases, leaving 8 bases between the germline ends. The length of the CDR3 is 13 residues. This CDR3 is CAWSGGGNQPQHF. In DNA form, the CDR3 reads TGTGCCTGGAGCGGGGGAGGCAATCAGCCCCAGCATTTT.

The CDR3: CASSPGTGKRYEQYF. Written as DNA, the CDR3 is TGTGCCAGCAGCCCCGGGACAGGGAAACGCTACGAGCAGTACTTC. The chain employs TRBV7-9 and TRBJ2-7, with 9 bases aligning to TRBD1. Germline loops: CDR1 SEHNR, CDR2 FQNEAQ (reference sequence). Trimming removed 5 bases from V and 3 bases from J; junction bases left unmatched: 8. There are 15 residues in the CDR3.

Details on this clone: Additional DNA sequences in this sample encode the identical CDR3. J is TRBJ1-1 and V is TRBV7-2; D call uncertain. The length of the CDR3 is 12 residues. V lost 2 bases and J 4 bases, leaving 5 bases between the germline ends. Germline CDR1 and CDR2: SGHTA and FQGNSA. CDR3 sequence (DNA): TGTGCCAGCAGCTTACGGGGCACTGAAGCTTTCTTT. Amino acid sequence: CASSLRGTEAFF.

The chain recombines TRBV4-3 with TRBJ2-3, with a possible D match to TRBD2 (6 bases). CDR3 size: 16 residues. Germline CDR1 LGHNA, CDR2 YSLEER. V lost 0 bases and J lost 0, with 10 bases in between. The DNA for the CDR3 is TGCGCCAGCAGCCAAGACTCCGGGACTAGCACAGATACGCAGTATTTT. This encodes CASSQDSGTSTDTQYF.

V gene TRBV5-1 combines with J gene TRBJ1-5, with 8 bases fitting TRBD1. CDR3 length: 16 residues. Germline CDR1 and CDR2: SGHRS and YFSETQ. V lost 4 bases to trimming and J lost 1 base; unmatched junction nucleotides: 7. The CDR3 sequence: CASSDGQGGSNQPQHF. The CDR3 coding sequence is TGCGCCAGCAGCGACGGACAGGGTGGGAGCAATCAGCCCCAGCATTTT.